The 19 T cell receptor beta chains below were found in one sample sequenced in a study of T cell responses to AZD1222 COVID-19 vaccine. TCRdb's table, derived via immunoSEQ multiplex PCR, lists solely in-frame clones and lacks some. The sample lists 82,000 or so clones, more than 85% seen once, with around 5.2% in the top ten. The source material was peripheral blood, sampled on day 0 of AZD1222 vaccination. The receptor set was obtained from an adult in good health.

A single count supports this clone. The chain combines TRBV2 with TRBJ2-2, with D possibly being TRBD1 (5 bases). The germline gives CDR1 SNHLY, CDR2 FYNNEI. Trimming pared 6 bases from V and 4 bases from J, leaving 9 bases between. The CDR3 has 13 residues. The CDR3: CASSQTATGELFF. Here the CDR3 DNA reads TGTGCCAGCAGCCAGACAGCCACCGGGGAGCTGTTTTTT. The entire variable domain, with the rest obtained from reference TRBV2 and TRBJ2-2, is as follows: EPEVTQTPSHQVTQMGQEVILRCVPISNHLYFYWYRQILGQKVEFLVSFYNNEISEKSEIFDDQFSVERPDGSNFTLKIRSTKLEDSAMYFCASSQTATGELFFGEGSRLTVL.

The rearrangement links TRBV6-2 or TRBV6-3 to TRBJ2-1; the match to TRBD2 covers 14 bases. CDR1 MNHEY and CDR2 SVGEGT come from the germline V gene. The CDR3 is 16 residues long. The ends lost 6 bases at V and 5 bases at J; junction bases unmatched: 6. The CDR3 bases are TGTGCCAGCAGCCGGACTAGCGGGGGGCCAAACAATGAGCAGTTCTTC. It yields the protein CASSRTSGGPNNEQFF.

The V call is TRBV25-1, the J call TRBJ2-2; 7 bases are shared with TRBD1. The CDR3 consists of 16 residues. Per germline, CDR1 MGHDK and CDR2 SYGVNS. J gave up 1 base and V 5 bases, and 7 bases lay outside the gene matches. The CDR3 sequence is CASSFRQGGNTGELFF. CDR3 nucleotide sequence: TGTGCCAGCAGTTTTCGACAGGGTGGGAACACCGGGGAGCTGTTTTTT.

This CDR3 is CATRYSGGTDTQYF. In DNA form, the CDR3 reads TGTGCCACCCGATATAGCGGGGGGACGGATACGCAGTATTTT. V and J are TRBV10-3 and TRBJ2-3; the match to TRBD2 covers 10 bases. The germline CDR1 and CDR2 sequences are ENHRY and SYGVKD. The ends lost 10 bases at V and 6 bases at J; junction bases unmatched: 10. This CDR3 comprises 14 residues.

The chain is built from TRBV21-1 and TRBJ2-3. TRBV21-1 is listed as a pseudogene. The CDR3 is made up of 15 amino acids. For the CDR3, the DNA is TGTGCCAGCAGCAAATCCGGCACCGACACAGATACGCAGTATTTT. This translates into CASSKSGTDTDTQYF.

This sequence joins TRBV12-3 or TRBV12-4 and TRBJ2-1; TRBD1 might be the D (6 bases). With 5 bases removed from V and 8 bases from J, the gap between germline ends came to 13 bases. This CDR3 comprises 13 residues. In DNA, the CDR3 is TGTGCCAGCAGTCCGCAGGACAGCCATGAGCAGTTCTTC. Residues: CASSPQDSHEQFF.

The V call is TRBV12-3 or TRBV12-4, the J call TRBJ1-5, with a weak D call TRBD1 (5 bases). CDR3 size: 13 residues. V was trimmed by 5 bases and J by 6 bases, leaving 11 bases between them. In DNA, the CDR3 is TGTGCCAGCAGTCGGGTCGGGGGTCAGCCCCAGCATTTT. Residues: CASSRVGGQPQHF.

The gene calls are TRBV28 and TRBJ1-2; D possibly corresponds to TRBD1 (5 bases). Looked up from germline, CDR1 is MDHEN and CDR2 is SYDVKM. The ends were cut back, 5 bases at V and 4 bases at J, with 11 bases in the middle. This CDR3 spans 13 amino acids. The CDR3 is CASSLVTGYGYTF. CDR3 in DNA: TGTGCCAGCAGTCTAGTTACAGGCTATGGCTACACCTTC.

The chain joins TRBV7-2 to TRBJ2-4, with D possibly TRBD1 on 5 matching bases. The CDR3 runs to 14 residues. Trimming pared 3 bases from V and 9 bases from J, leaving 15 bases between. The V gene's germline CDR1 is SGHTA and CDR2 FQGNSA. DNA of the CDR3: TGTGCCAGCAGCTTCTCAGGGTTAACGGGCATTCAGTACTTC. It yields the protein CASSFSGLTGIQYF.

The chain is built from TRBV18 and TRBJ2-3; D is perhaps TRBD2 (5 bases). CDR1 and CDR2 (germline): KGHSH, LQKENI. The CDR3 contains 14 residues. Between the trimmed V and J ends, which lost 1 base and 0 bases, there was a span of 5 bases. CDR3 in amino acids: CASSPQRSTDTQYF. CDR3 sequence (DNA): TGTGCCAGCTCACCACAGCGGAGCACAGATACGCAGTATTTT.

The J gene is TRBJ2-7, the V gene TRBV5-5; 10 positions match TRBD1. Trimming took 4 bases from V and 5 from J; bases not matched to a gene: 6. Germline CDR1 reads SGHKS; CDR2 reads YYEKEE (reference sequence). This CDR3 has 14 residues. CDR3 protein: CASSPGQGWNEQYF. For the CDR3, the DNA is TGTGCCAGCAGCCCGGGACAGGGGTGGAACGAGCAGTACTTC. The full variable domain, its missing parts supplied by reference TRBV5-5 and TRBJ2-7, is DAGVTQSPTHLIKTRGQQVTLRCSPISGHKSVSWYQQVLGQGPQFIFQYYEKEERGRGNFPDRFSARQFPNYSSELNVNALLLGDSALYLCASSPGQGWNEQYFGPGTRLTVT.

V and J are TRBV5-4 and TRBJ2-2, with a tentative D call TRBD1 (6 bases). The CDR3 sequence is 14 residues long. CDR1 is SGHNT and CDR2 is YYREEE in the germline V gene (reference sequence). Trimming took off 0 bases at V and 4 bases at J, with 7 bases between the two ends. The CDR3 nucleotides read TGTGCCAGCAGCTTGGAGGACAGCACCGGGGAGCTGTTTTTT. Its translation: CASSLEDSTGELFF.

The chain has TRBV5-4 and TRBJ2-2; 11 nucleotides align to TRBD1. Losses at the gene ends were 3 bases for V and 5 bases for J; bases not matched to a gene: 3. CDR3 length: 15 amino acids. The germline gives CDR1 SGHNT, CDR2 YYREEE (reference sequence). The CDR3 DNA reads as TGTGCCAGCAGCTCAAGGGACAGGGGGACCGGGGAGCTGTTTTTT. Translating gives CASSSRDRGTGELFF.

This rearrangement joins TRBV25-1 to TRBJ1-2; no reliable D call. The V gene's germline CDR1 is MGHDK and CDR2 SYGVNS. The CDR3 contains 13 residues. V lost 2 bases to trimming and J lost 4 bases, with 8 bases between them. The DNA of the CDR3 is TGTGCCAGCAGTGAAGTAGGGCTCTATGGCTACACCTTC. Translation gives CASSEVGLYGYTF.

The CDR3 sequence is CAGETGELFF. Here the CDR3 DNA reads TGTGCCGGAGAGACCGGGGAGCTGTTTTTT. J is TRBJ2-2 and V is TRBV7-9; no clear D. The germline V gene has CDR1 SEHNR and CDR2 FQNEAQ (reference sequence). The CDR3 runs to 10 residues. V gave up 11 bases and J gave up 5 bases, with 6 bases separating them.

The sample holds one count of this clone. The rearrangement links TRBV6-2 or TRBV6-3 to TRBJ2-7, with D possibly matching TRBD2 (6 bases). Germline lookup yields CDR1 MNHEY and CDR2 SVGEGT. This CDR3 spans 13 amino acids. V was clipped by 0 bases and J by 5 bases, with 8 bases between them. The DNA for the CDR3 is TGTGCCAGCAGTTACTCGGAGGGAAACGAGCAGTACTTC. Encoded protein: CASSYSEGNEQYF.

The chain is built from TRBV24-1 and TRBJ2-1; D is undetermined. The CDR3 totals 12 residues. Per germline, CDR1 KGHDR and CDR2 SFDVKD. V gave up 5 bases and J gave up 12 bases, with 13 bases separating them. The CDR3 loop reads CATSAPRSGQFF. The DNA for the CDR3 is TGTGCCACCAGTGCCCCCCGGTCGGGGCAGTTCTTC.

J is TRBJ2-3 and V is TRBV3-1 (or the pseudogene TRBV3-2), with TRBD2 identical over 9 bases. CDR3 length: 13 amino acids. Trimming cost V 4 bases and J 6 bases; bases outside gene matches: 2. CDR1 and CDR2 (germline): LGHDT, YNNKEL (reference sequence). DNA of the CDR3: TGTGCCAGCAGCCCTAGCGGGGTTGATACGCAGTATTTT. Amino acids: CASSPSGVDTQYF.

The chain employs TRBV28 and TRBJ1-5; no reliable D call. The germline CDR1 and CDR2 sequences are MDHEN and SYDVKM. V was pared by 3 bases and J by 4 bases, with 19 bases between. The CDR3 consists of 17 residues. In DNA form, the CDR3 reads TGTGCCAGCAGTTTCCCCGCACGAACCGGAAGGAATCAGCCCCAGCATTTT. Translation gives CASSFPARTGRNQPQHF. The full variable domain, completed using reference TRBV28 and TRBJ1-5, is DVKVTQSSRYLVKRTGEKVFLECVQDMDHENMFWYRQDPGLGLRLIYFSYDVKMKEKGDIPEGYSVSREKKERFSLILESASTNQTSMYLCASSFPARTGRNQPQHFGDGTRLSIL.